This passage covers 19 T cell receptor beta chains from one sample sequenced in a study of T cell responses to AZD1222 COVID-19 vaccine. Profiling relied on immunoSEQ multiplex PCR, and the TCRdb table lists in-frame clones only, not all of them. Of roughly 150,000 clones listed, about nine tenths are singletons. The sample here was peripheral blood, taken 28 days after the second AZD1222 dose. The receptors derive from an adult who received the AZD1222 COVID-19 vaccine.

The chain employs TRBV10-3 and TRBJ2-1, with D tentatively TRBD1 (6 bases). Germline V gene sequence: CDR1 ENHRY, CDR2 SYGVKD. This CDR3 region has 16 residues. The germline V and J ends were trimmed by 3 bases and 2 bases, with 14 bases remaining between them. The CDR3 region is CAISEEGTPPYNEQFF. Here the CDR3 DNA reads TGTGCCATCAGTGAAGAGGGGACACCGCCCTACAATGAGCAGTTCTTC.

This clone occurred a few times. V and J are TRBV6-2 or TRBV6-3 and TRBJ2-1; 10 nucleotides align to TRBD2. Germline values: CDR1 MNHEY, CDR2 SVGEGT. The CDR3 runs 14 residues. V gave up 2 bases and J gave up 7 bases; unmatched junction bases: 2. Written as DNA, the CDR3 is TGTGCCAGCAGTTACGCGGGACTAGCGAATGAGCAGTTCTTC. It codes for CASSYAGLANEQFF.

The chain carries TRBV9 and TRBJ1-5, with D possibly TRBD1 on 5 matching bases. This CDR3 region has 13 residues. Trimming cost V 3 bases and J 6 bases, with 10 bases left between them. CDR1 and CDR2 from the germline V gene are SGDLS and YYNGEE. DNA for the CDR3: TGTGCCAGCAGCGCTACAGGTTTTCAGCCCCAGCATTTT. This sequence encodes CASSATGFQPQHF.

This clone has more than one count but fewer than ten. The V gene is TRBV5-1, the J gene TRBJ1-4; no firm D call. The CDR3 is 13 amino acids. Germline CDR1 SGHRS, CDR2 YFSETQ. V dropped 1 base and J dropped 4 bases, with 5 bases sitting between them. This chain's CDR3 is CASSLNGNEKLFF. CDR3 nucleotide sequence: TGCGCCAGCAGCTTGAACGGTAATGAAAAACTGTTTTTT. The variable domain in full, with the rest retrieved from reference TRBV5-1 and TRBJ1-4, is KAGVTQTPRYLIKTRGQQVTLSCSPISGHRSVSWYQQTPGQGLQFLFEYFSETQRNKGNFPGRFSGRQFSNSRSEMNVSTLELGDSALYLCASSLNGNEKLFFGSGTQLSVL.

The rearrangement uses TRBV6-4 and TRBJ1-4; D unclear. The germline CDR1 and CDR2 sequences are MRHNA and SNTAGT. The CDR3 runs 14 residues. Between the trimmed V and J ends, which lost 7 bases and 0 bases, there was a span of 9 bases. The CDR3 coding sequence is TGTGCCAGCACCAAAGTCGCAACTAATGAAAAACTGTTTTTT. This sequence encodes CASTKVATNEKLFF.

The chain is built from TRBV30 and TRBJ2-1, with 11 bases fitting TRBD2. After removal of 5 bases from V and 8 bases from J, the junction contained 5 bases not matched to a gene. The CDR3 totals 13 residues. In germline, CDR1 is GTSNPN, CDR2 SVGIG (reference sequence). The CDR3 DNA reads TGTGCCTGGGGGACTAGCGGTATCTATGAGCAGTTCTTC. This translates into CAWGTSGIYEQFF.

This rearrangement joins TRBV29-1 to TRBJ1-2; 8 nucleotides line up with TRBD1. This CDR3 contains 13 residues. Germline trimming cut 3 bases from V and 7 bases from J; bases unmatched to any gene: 7. The germline CDR1 and CDR2 sequences are SQVTM and ANQGSEA. This CDR3 reads CSVELARGLGYTF. CDR3 nucleotide sequence: TGCAGCGTTGAGTTGGCCAGGGGGCTTGGCTACACCTTC.

This chain connects TRBV19 to TRBJ2-7; 8 positions match TRBD2. Trimming took 5 bases from V and 6 from J; bases not matched to a gene: 12. This CDR3 is built from 15 residues. Germline values: CDR1 LNHDA, CDR2 SQIVND (reference sequence). CDR3 in amino acids: CASSGPGTRVFEQYF. CDR3 nucleotide sequence: TGTGCCAGTAGTGGGCCCGGGACTAGGGTCTTCGAGCAGTACTTC.

The V and J genes are TRBV19 and TRBJ2-1, with no clear D. The CDR3 extends over 12 amino acids. Germline-derived CDR1 and CDR2 are LNHDA and SQIVND (reference sequence). V lost 4 bases to trimming and J lost 9 bases, with 10 bases between them. The CDR3 region is CASSTLHREQFF. For the CDR3, the DNA is TGTGCCAGTAGTACCCTACACCGTGAGCAGTTCTTC.

The chain uses TRBV19 and TRBJ1-3; D may be TRBD1 (5 bases). CDR3 size: 14 residues. V lost 7 bases and J lost 1, with 11 bases in between. Germline-derived CDR1 and CDR2 are LNHDA and SQIVND (reference sequence). CDR3 loop: CASTLDTSGNTIYF. In DNA form, the CDR3 reads TGTGCCAGTACCCTGGACACTTCTGGAAACACCATATATTTT.

The rearrangement links TRBV4-1 to TRBJ2-1; D gene ambiguous. The CDR3 is made up of 15 amino acids. Trimming cost V 1 base and J 0 bases, with 7 bases left between them. Germline V gene lookup returns CDR1 MGHRA and CDR2 YSYEKL. In nucleotides, the CDR3 is TGCGCCAGCAGCCAAGTGGCCCCCTCCTACAATGAGCAGTTCTTC. It specifies CASSQVAPSYNEQFF.

The chain uses TRBV29-1 and TRBJ1-1; D is possibly TRBD1 (5 bases). V was pared by 0 bases and J by 1 base, with 9 bases between. The CDR3 sequence is 14 residues long. Germline CDR1 is SQVTM and CDR2 is ANQGSEA. Written as DNA, the CDR3 is TGCAGCGTTGAAGATAACGGGGGGAACACTGAAGCTTTCTTT. Translation: CSVEDNGGNTEAFF.

This chain links TRBV29-1 with TRBJ1-3; TRBD1 matches 9 bases. The germline V gene has CDR1 SQVTM and CDR2 ANQGSEA. The CDR3 consists of 14 residues. Trimming took 7 bases from V and 4 from J; bases not matched to a gene: 8. CDR3 nucleotides: TGCAGCGCTGGCTGGACAGGGGCAGGAAACACCATATATTTT. Translation: CSAGWTGAGNTIYF.

The gene calls are TRBV28 and TRBJ1-1; weak D call: TRBD1 (6 bases). CDR1 and CDR2 from the germline V gene are MDHEN and SYDVKM. There are 16 residues in the CDR3. The ends were cut back, 6 bases at V and 7 bases at J, with 24 bases in the middle. CDR3 sequence reads: CASSRKRGRGGNEAFF. CDR3 DNA sequence: TGTGCCAGCAGCCGAAAGAGGGGGAGGGGAGGCAATGAAGCTTTCTTT. The whole variable domain, remainder taken from reference TRBV28 and TRBJ1-1, is DVKVTQSSRYLVKRTGEKVFLECVQDMDHENMFWYRQDPGLGLRLIYFSYDVKMKEKGDIPEGYSVSREKKERFSLILESASTNQTSMYLCASSRKRGRGGNEAFFGQGTRLTVV.

J is TRBJ1-2 and V is TRBV28; 7 bases are shared with TRBD1. The CDR3 extends over 14 amino acids. V dropped 3 bases and J dropped 4; count of bases not matched to a gene: 5. CDR1 is MDHEN, CDR2 SYDVKM, per germline. The CDR3 DNA reads as TGTGCCAGCAGTTTTTCCGGGACAGCCTATGGCTACACCTTC. Its protein product is CASSFSGTAYGYTF.

The chain is built from TRBV27 and TRBJ2-7, with D hard to call. The germline CDR1 and CDR2 sequences are MNHEY and SMNVEV (reference sequence). V was cut by 3 bases and J by 9 bases, with 21 bases left in between. The CDR3 consists of 15 residues. CDR3 sequence (DNA): TGTGCCAGCAGTTTCCCGGACCCCTTCAGGTTCGGGCAGTACTTC. The encoded protein is CASSFPDPFRFGQYF.

The DNA for the CDR3 is TGCGCCAGCAGCTTGGTTCTAGCGGGAGGGCCAAGCAATGAGCAGTTCTTC. Its translation: CASSLVLAGGPSNEQFF. The chain joins TRBV5-1 to TRBJ2-1; 12 bases are shared with TRBD2. Germline-derived CDR1 and CDR2 are SGHRS and YFSETQ. Unmatched junction bases numbered 7, after V lost 0 bases and J lost 6 bases. The CDR3 is 17 amino acids.

The chain links TRBV6-5 to TRBJ2-3, with 8 bases identical to TRBD1. The germline gives CDR1 MNHEY, CDR2 SVGAGI. The CDR3 has 15 residues. V was clipped by 6 bases and J by 0 bases; unmatched bases: 5. CDR3 protein: CASSRRQGSTDTQYF. Here the CDR3 DNA reads TGTGCCAGCAGCCGCAGACAGGGGAGCACAGATACGCAGTATTTT.

In its sample, this clone was seen once. The rearrangement uses TRBV5-4 and TRBJ2-1, with D maybe TRBD2 (6 bases). CDR1 SGHNT and CDR2 YYREEE come from the germline V gene (reference sequence). With 0 bases removed from V and 8 bases from J, the gap between germline ends came to 12 bases. The CDR3 totals 14 residues. The CDR3 spells CASSLEIPGDEQFF. In DNA, the CDR3 is TGTGCCAGCAGCTTGGAGATCCCGGGGGATGAGCAGTTCTTC.